A selection of T cell receptor beta chains follows, all from one sample in a study of early T cells in non-severe SARS-CoV-2 infection. TCRdb reanalysed the 5' RACE reads using MiXCR and keeps one entry per CDR3 protein. The top ten hold more than 3% of the sample, which has about 76,000 distinct CDR3 sequences, roughly 12% seen once. The sequenced material came from whole blood. The origin of the receptors is an adult who was a healthcare worker with PCR-confirmed SARS-CoV-2 infection or an uninfected control (not recorded which). Each CDR3 is given with its conserved first and last residue. Each record gives: V gene, D gene, clone size, J gene, CDR3 protein, CDR3 DNA. D genes are given only for firm matches. Size values are once, few and many counts, or a class for expanded clones, and some rows have none.

TRBV2,TRBD2,NA,TRBJ2-1,CASRAGTSGRDEQFF,TGTGCCAGCAGGGCCGGGACTAGCGGGAGGGATGAGCAGTTCTTC
TRBV6-2/TRBV6-3,NA,many,TRBJ2-1,CASSGVEQFF,TGTGCCAGCAGTGGGGTCGAGCAGTTCTTC
TRBV7-3,TRBD1,NA,TRBJ2-7,CASSSDRASGEQYF,TGTGCCAGCAGCTCGGACAGGGCAAGCGGGGAGCAGTACTTC
TRBV6-2/TRBV6-3,NA,few,TRBJ1-5,CASSYSTGPQHF,TGTGCCAGCAGTTACTCAACAGGGCCCCAGCATTTT
TRBV2,TRBD2,NA,TRBJ2-3,CASTPRAGGPDTQYF,TGTGCCAGCACCCCGCGAGCGGGAGGACCCGATACGCAGTATTTT
TRBV7-9,NA,many,TRBJ1-1,CAIERDTGTEAFF,TGTGCCATCGAACGGGACACCGGGACTGAAGCTTTCTTT
TRBV20-1,NA,many,TRBJ2-3,CSARDHSGPRTDTQYF,TGCAGTGCTAGAGATCATAGCGGTCCCCGCACAGATACGCAGTATTTT
TRBV15,TRBD1,many,TRBJ1-5,CATSRDRGHRGKSNQPQHF,TGTGCCACCAGCAGAGATAGAGGCCACAGGGGGAAGAGCAATCAGCCCCAGCATTTT
TRBV7-3,TRBD2,NA,TRBJ2-1,CASSLTSGSNEQFF,TGTGCCAGCAGCCTGACTAGCGGGAGCAATGAGCAGTTCTTC
TRBV11-2,TRBD1,NA,TRBJ2-7,CASSFGQGVYEQYF,TGTGCCAGCAGCTTTGGACAGGGGGTCTACGAGCAGTACTTC
TRBV7-2,TRBD1,few,TRBJ2-1,CASRTGTGGSYNEQFF,TGTGCCAGCAGGACCGGGACAGGGGGATCCTACAATGAGCAGTTCTTC
TRBV29-1,TRBD1,many,TRBJ1-1,CSARGAEAFF,TGCAGCGCCAGGGGGGCTGAAGCTTTCTTT
TRBV7-6,TRBD1,many,TRBJ1-1,CASSLGGGVAFF,TGTGCCAGCAGCTTAGGAGGGGGCGTCGCTTTCTTT